Listed here are 28 T cell receptor beta chains from one sample, sequenced in a study of shared clonotypes between healthy human individuals. Sequencing used immunoSEQ multiplex PCR; TCRdb keeps in-frame clones, though not all of them. The sample includes approximately 530,000 clones, almost 97% of them seen just once. The sample taken for sequencing was naive CD4+ T cells sorted from blood. Subset of the sample: CD45RA+ positively selected. The receptors stem from a young woman in good health.

The CDR3 reads CASSLRDRYNEQFF. The CDR3 DNA is TGTGCCAGCAGCTTAAGGGACAGGTACAATGAGCAGTTCTTC. The chain recombines TRBV7-9 with TRBJ2-1, with TRBD1 matching 8 bases. The germline V gene has CDR1 SEHNR and CDR2 FQNEAQ (reference sequence). V shed 2 bases and J 4 bases; nucleotides not matched to a gene: 1. The CDR3 is 14 amino acids.

The chain has TRBV5-1 and TRBJ2-7; 8 positions agree with TRBD1. Germline-derived CDR1 and CDR2 are SGHRS and YFSETQ. The CDR3 is 14 amino acids. After removal of 1 base from V and 7 bases from J, the junction contained 7 bases not matched to a gene. Here the CDR3 DNA reads TGCGCCAGCAGCTTGCGGCAGGGGGCAGGGGAGCAGTACTTC. Translating it yields CASSLRQGAGEQYF.

The CDR3 DNA sequence: TGTGCCAGCAGGCCGACAGGGAGCAACGAGCAGTACTTC. Translating gives CASRPTGSNEQYF. This chain uses TRBV28 with TRBJ2-7; 7 bases are a match to TRBD1. Germline CDR1 is MDHEN and CDR2 is SYDVKM. Trimming removed 6 bases from V and 5 bases from J; junction bases left unmatched: 7. The CDR3 sequence is 13 residues long.

CDR3 sequence: CASSPSGTRGTDTQYF. The DNA for the CDR3 is TGTGCCAGCAGCCCATCCGGGACTAGGGGCACAGATACGCAGTATTTT. This chain connects TRBV11-2 to TRBJ2-3; 8 bases are shared with TRBD2. Germline V CDR1 and CDR2: SGHAT, FQNNGV. The CDR3 extends over 16 amino acids. V was pared by 5 bases and J by 1 base, with 8 bases of the junction left unmatched.

This rearrangement joins TRBV19 to TRBJ1-5, with a weak D call TRBD1 (6 bases). Looked up from germline, CDR1 is LNHDA and CDR2 is SQIVND (reference sequence). V was trimmed by 9 bases and J by 10 bases, leaving 16 bases between them. The CDR3 runs to 12 residues. The CDR3 DNA reads TGTGCCAGCGAACGCAGGGGCCGTCCCCAGCATTTT. It codes for CASERRGRPQHF.

This chain uses TRBV7-8 with TRBJ2-7; 8 bases are a match to TRBD1. Germline V gene lookup returns CDR1 SGHVS and CDR2 FQNEAQ. The CDR3 is 15 amino acids. The trim removed 3 bases at V and 2 bases at J, leaving 6 bases unmatched. The CDR3 loop reads CASSFTRDRTYEQYF. CDR3 sequence (DNA): TGTGCCAGCAGCTTTACCCGGGACAGGACCTACGAGCAGTACTTC.

The V and J genes are TRBV7-9 and TRBJ2-1; TRBD1 might be the D (7 bases). CDR1 SEHNR and CDR2 FQNEAQ come from the germline V gene (reference sequence). This CDR3 is built from 14 residues. V lost 1 base, J lost 7 bases, and 11 bases lay in between. Here the CDR3 DNA reads TGTGCCAGCAGCTTAGTCCAGGGGGGTAATGAGCAGTTCTTC. Protein: CASSLVQGGNEQFF.

The chain carries TRBV19 and TRBJ1-5; D remains unclear. The germline CDR1 and CDR2 sequences are LNHDA and SQIVND (reference sequence). The CDR3 sequence is 14 residues long. Trimming took off 4 bases at V and 0 bases at J, with 7 bases between the two ends. The CDR3 region has the DNA TGTGCCAGTAGTACCCAAAATAGCAATCAGCCCCAGCATTTT. Protein sequence: CASSTQNSNQPQHF.

This sequence joins TRBV10-3 and TRBJ2-1, with 11 bases matching TRBD1. The length of the CDR3 is 15 residues. Germline CDR1 and CDR2: ENHRY and SYGVKD. The V gene end was trimmed by 2 bases and the J gene end by 8 bases; junction bases not matched to a gene: 5. The CDR3 protein is CAISEKGQGVDEQFF. The CDR3 nucleotides are TGTGCCATCAGTGAGAAGGGACAGGGGGTCGATGAGCAGTTCTTC.

The V gene is TRBV28, the J gene TRBJ2-5; TRBD1 matches 9 bases. The end of the DNA aligns better with TRBJ2-7, so the J call may be wrong. Germline CDR1 reads MDHEN; CDR2 reads SYDVKM. This CDR3 comprises 14 residues. The CDR3 DNA sequence: TGTGCCAGCAGTACAGGACAGGGGTCCTACGAGCAGTACTTC. This codes for CASSTGQGSYEQYF.

The chain recombines TRBV7-9 with TRBJ1-2, with a weak D call TRBD1 (5 bases). The CDR3 loop spans 13 amino acids. V dropped 5 bases and J dropped 8 bases, with 15 bases sitting between them. Germline V gene data show CDR1 as SEHNR and CDR2 as FQNEAQ (reference sequence). The CDR3 reads CASSQPRDRGYTF. The DNA of the CDR3 is TGTGCCAGCAGCCAACCTCGGGACCGAGGCTACACCTTC. Variable domain in full (rest from reference TRBV7-9 and TRBJ1-2): DTGVSQNPRHKITKRGQNVTFRCDPISEHNRLYWYRQTLGQGPEFLTYFQNEAQLEKSRLLSDRFSAERPKGSFSTLEIQRTEQGDSAMYLCASSQPRDRGYTFGSGTRLTVV.

The rearrangement links TRBV28 to TRBJ1-1; 9 bases match TRBD1. V dropped 3 bases and J dropped 4; count of bases not matched to a gene: 6. Germline-derived CDR1 and CDR2 are MDHEN and SYDVKM. This CDR3 has 15 residues. CDR3 sequence reads: CASSLDRGRFTEAFF. For the CDR3, the DNA is TGTGCCAGCAGTTTGGACAGGGGAAGGTTCACTGAAGCTTTCTTT.

This clone showed up just once. The CDR3 is CASSIGVGTYEQYF. CDR3 sequence (DNA): TGTGCCAGTAGTATTGGGGTAGGAACATACGAGCAGTACTTC. The rearrangement uses TRBV19 and TRBJ2-7, with D unclear. This CDR3 comprises 14 residues. Germline CDR1 reads LNHDA; CDR2 reads SQIVND (reference sequence). The V gene lost 3 bases and the J gene lost 4 bases, with 13 bases spanning the gap. Based on the CDR3 plus reference TRBV19 and TRBJ2-7, the full variable domain is DGGITQSPKYLFRKEGQNVTLSCEQNLNHDAMYWYRQDPGQGLRLIYYSQIVNDFQKGDIAEGYSVSREKKESFPLTVTSAQKNPTAFYLCASSIGVGTYEQYFGPGTRLTVT.

This rearrangement joins TRBV28 to TRBJ1-5; possible D gene TRBD1, 6 bases. V was shortened by 8 bases and J by 3 bases, with 14 bases between the two germline ends. CDR1 MDHEN and CDR2 SYDVKM come from the germline V gene. The CDR3 extends over 14 amino acids. The CDR3: CASARQVYNQPQHF. DNA for the CDR3: TGTGCCAGCGCGCGACAGGTTTACAATCAGCCCCAGCATTTT.

The rearrangement links TRBV2 to TRBJ1-2; 7 bases line up with TRBD1. V lost 6 bases, J lost 5 bases, and 15 bases stayed unmatched. The CDR3 runs 16 residues. Germline lookup yields CDR1 SNHLY and CDR2 FYNNEI. The CDR3 loop is CASRADRVSSGYGYTF. The CDR3, as DNA: TGTGCCAGCAGGGCTGACAGGGTATCTTCGGGGTATGGCTACACCTTC.

The genes are TRBV28 and TRBJ2-1; TRBD1 agrees at 10 bases. V lost 6 bases, J lost 1 base, and 9 bases stayed unmatched. Germline CDR1 reads MDHEN; CDR2 reads SYDVKM. The CDR3 has 17 amino acids. The CDR3 here is CASSTPTGGKSYNEQFF. The CDR3, as DNA: TGTGCCAGCAGCACCCCGACAGGGGGCAAGTCCTACAATGAGCAGTTCTTC.

This chain links TRBV28 with TRBJ2-5, with 9 bases that match TRBD1. Germline values: CDR1 MDHEN, CDR2 SYDVKM. Trimming cost V 5 bases and J 4 bases; bases outside gene matches: 11. The CDR3 sequence is 16 residues long. The DNA of the CDR3 is TGTGCCAGCAGTGACTCCCGGGACAGGGTCGGAGAGACCCAGTACTTC. Residues: CASSDSRDRVGETQYF.

This sequence joins TRBV5-1 and TRBJ1-3; D uncertain. The germline CDR1 and CDR2 sequences are SGHRS and YFSETQ. V lost 0 bases and J 0 bases, leaving 13 bases between the germline ends. CDR3 size: 17 residues. CDR3 in amino acids: CASSLAEVGSSGNTIYF. CDR3 coding DNA: TGCGCCAGCAGCTTGGCGGAGGTGGGAAGCTCTGGAAACACCATATATTTT.

This sequence joins TRBV19 and TRBJ2-7, with D tentatively TRBD1 (5 bases). Germline-derived CDR1 and CDR2 are LNHDA and SQIVND (reference sequence). The CDR3 spans 15 residues. V gave up 9 bases and J gave up 3 bases, with 21 bases separating them. For the CDR3, the DNA is TGTGCCAGCCGACAAGGCCCGGACGGACACTACGAGCAGTACTTC. It translates to CASRQGPDGHYEQYF.

V and J are TRBV6-5 and TRBJ1-5; perhaps TRBD1 as D (5 bases). Trimming took 5 bases from V and 6 from J, leaving 11 bases between them. Germline lookup yields CDR1 MNHEY and CDR2 SVGAGI. CDR3 length: 13 residues. DNA of the CDR3: TGTGCCAGCAGTCCCAGGGTACTTCAGCCCCAGCATTTT. Protein sequence: CASSPRVLQPQHF.

V gene TRBV11-2 combines with J gene TRBJ2-7; TRBD1 agrees at 7 bases. Germline CDR1 reads SGHAT; CDR2 reads FQNNGV. Trimming took 4 bases from V and 3 from J; bases not matched to a gene: 6. CDR3 size: 14 residues. Written as DNA, the CDR3 is TGTGCCAGCAGCTCACCGGGACAGATCTACGAGCAGTACTTC. It yields the protein CASSSPGQIYEQYF.

The chain links TRBV7-2 to TRBJ2-1; 10 bases match TRBD2. This CDR3 has 14 residues. The germline V gene encodes CDR1 SGHTA and CDR2 FQGNSA. The trim removed 5 bases at V and 5 bases at J, leaving 3 bases unmatched. CDR3: CASSSGRAHNEQFF. In DNA, the CDR3 is TGTGCCAGCAGCAGCGGGAGGGCCCACAATGAGCAGTTCTTC.

This chain connects TRBV19 to TRBJ1-1, with a tentative D call TRBD1 (5 bases). V was trimmed by 4 bases and J by 3 bases, leaving 24 bases between them. CDR3 length: 18 residues. Per the germline V gene, CDR1 is LNHDA and CDR2 is SQIVND (reference sequence). DNA for the CDR3: TGTGCCAGTAGTACTGCCGGGGGGGTCCCTGGGTTTTACACTGAAGCTTTCTTT. It codes for CASSTAGGVPGFYTEAFF.

The genes are TRBV6-5 and TRBJ2-5, with a tentative D call TRBD1 (6 bases). The DNA end lines up better with TRBJ2-7; the J call may be wrong. The CDR3 contains 14 residues. Germline CDR1 MNHEY, CDR2 SVGAGI. The CDR3 sequence is CASSASGVPYEQYF. The CDR3 DNA sequence: TGTGCCAGCAGTGCGTCAGGGGTCCCCTACGAGCAGTACTTC.

The chain links TRBV19 to TRBJ2-5; perhaps TRBD2 as D (6 bases). The CDR3 is 13 residues long. In germline, CDR1 is LNHDA, CDR2 SQIVND (reference sequence). Trimming cost V 5 bases and J 2 bases, with 9 bases left between them. The CDR3 DNA sequence: TGTGCCAGTAGTTGGGGAGGTCAAGAGACCCAGTACTTC. It specifies CASSWGGQETQYF. The variable domain in full, with the rest retrieved from reference TRBV19 and TRBJ2-5, is DGGITQSPKYLFRKEGQNVTLSCEQNLNHDAMYWYRQDPGQGLRLIYYSQIVNDFQKGDIAEGYSVSREKKESFPLTVTSAQKNPTAFYLCASSWGGQETQYFGPGTRLLVL.

The chain has TRBV5-1 and TRBJ2-7; 10 nucleotides line up with TRBD2. CDR1 is SGHRS and CDR2 is YFSETQ in the germline V gene. This CDR3 is 16 amino acids long. V was pared by 0 bases and J by 5 bases, with 8 bases of the junction left unmatched. CDR3 DNA: TGCGCCAGCAGCTTGGTTCTAGCGGGAGAACGGGACGAGCAGTACTTC. This sequence encodes CASSLVLAGERDEQYF.

The rearrangement joins TRBV4-2 to TRBJ1-5; 7 bases match TRBD1. The V gene end was trimmed by 1 base and the J gene end by 5 bases; junction bases not matched to a gene: 2. The CDR3 extends over 14 amino acids. Germline V CDR1 and CDR2: LGHNA, YNFKEQ. Written as DNA, the CDR3 is TGTGCCAGCAGCCAAGCGACAGGGTATCAGCCCCAGCATTTT. Translation: CASSQATGYQPQHF.

The rearrangement uses TRBV29-1 and TRBJ2-2; D not resolved. CDR3 length: 13 amino acids. V lost 3 bases and J 4 bases, leaving 9 bases between the germline ends. Germline lookup yields CDR1 SQVTM and CDR2 ANQGSEA. CDR3 sequence reads: CSVDYRSTGELFF. The CDR3 nucleotides read TGCAGCGTTGACTATAGATCCACCGGGGAGCTGTTTTTT.